This TCR beta chain is from a study of blood T cells in healthy people across ages (dated by TCRdb to between 2015 and 2017). For context, the study as a whole: In model experiments, roughly one uniquely barcoded TCR beta cDNA molecule per two T cells was captured by template switching. Age-related changes in TCR beta repertoire diversity were measured in the study by deep sequencing normalized with unique cDNA molecular identifiers. Four age groups were formed from the donors: young (average 16 years), middle-aged (around 40), aged (62) and long-lived (roughly 81). To avoid experimental bias, donors of different ages were spread randomly across the sequencing lanes. The study analyzed two additional independent replicas of 1 million unique cDNA reads from the same blood draw for two donors, one aged 18 to 30 and one aged 80 or older.

Donors were 39 systemically healthy Caucasian individuals from Russia aged roughly 6 to 90 years. Each donor gave approximately 10 milliliters of peripheral blood, collected into EDTA-treated Vacutainer tubes. Ficoll-Paque density-gradient centrifugation was used to isolate PBMCs, with at least 6.5 million per sample. Total RNA was extracted from PBMCs with Trizol reagent, with at least 6 micrograms obtained per sample. For every donor, an aliquot of PBMCs went through flow cytometry to measure the percentages of naive CD45RAhigh/CD27high T cells. Libraries were prepared through 5' RACE. These reads were obtained on an Illumina HiSeq 2500. A second PCR of about 6 to 11 cycles was performed with a sample-barcoded 5' primer and a J-beta primer mix. Each TCR beta cDNA molecule received a unique molecular identifier from a template-switch 5' adaptor carrying 12 random nucleotides. Each sample yielded at least 2.5 million CDR3-containing paired-end reads. All of the RNA was converted into first-strand cDNA using the Mint cDNA synthesis kit, with a TRBC-specific oligonucleotide serving as the primer. After uracil-DNA glycosylase treatment, a first 18-cycle PCR used universal primers M1SS and BC2_uni_R on all cDNA. From the authors' description of their analysis: Normalization of each sample was performed by random selection of 1 million high-quality reads, each carrying a distinct molecular identifier. Instead of being binned into consensus sequences, reads with shared molecular identifiers were discarded. MiTCR, run with a Q25 quality threshold and the strictest error-elimination algorithm, handled CDR3 identification, clonotype clustering and error correction. A nonparametric unseen species model with Euler transformation was used to estimate a lower bound on total TCR beta diversity. TCRdb reran the public reads through fastp at Q25 and MiXCR, keeping productive beta chains. CDR3 protein sequences are deduplicated, and each keeps its most common genes and DNA. These V and J calls are TCRdb output, not the study's own analysis. This sample is represented by 700,000 or so distinct CDR3 sequences; over 20% of them were singletons. The top ten hold about 22% of the sample.

The V and J ends are trimmed by 2 bases and 8 bases, leaving 12 bases between them. Sequences LGHDT (CDR1) and YNNKEL (CDR2) are obtained from the germline V gene (reference sequence). The CDR3 runs 13 amino acids, cysteine and phenylalanine included. Only the CDR3 DNA is retained, 39 bases long and in frame from the first base. The paper's findings and limits, for the study overall: Observed TCR beta diversity correlated strongly with the percentage of naive T cells measured by flow cytometry. The long-lived group showed more naive CD4+ T cells, fewer expanded clones and increased TCR diversity than the aged group, suggesting age selection. Because donor CMV infection status was unknown, age-related changes in expanded clonotypes were potentially confounded. Since profiling was done on bulk unsorted PBMCs, naive and antigen-experienced compartments could not be conclusively compared. Estimates of total diversity based on one million sequenced T cells were regarded as lower bounds and as underestimates. Observed TCR beta diversity per million T cells fell roughly linearly with age, and a significant reduction was already apparent by age about 36.

The table lists this clonotype with a few counts. Its specific antigen is unknown. No base qualities exist here, and no much larger clone lies one base off it. The TCR comes from a man between 65 and 85 years old in good health. Recombination connected TRBV3-1 to TRBJ1-2; the D gene lacks a confident call. Specimen: blood. The CDR3 protein: CASSQLRVLGYTF. The nucleotide sequence is TGTGCCAGCAGCCAATTGCGGGTTTTAGGCTACACCTTC.